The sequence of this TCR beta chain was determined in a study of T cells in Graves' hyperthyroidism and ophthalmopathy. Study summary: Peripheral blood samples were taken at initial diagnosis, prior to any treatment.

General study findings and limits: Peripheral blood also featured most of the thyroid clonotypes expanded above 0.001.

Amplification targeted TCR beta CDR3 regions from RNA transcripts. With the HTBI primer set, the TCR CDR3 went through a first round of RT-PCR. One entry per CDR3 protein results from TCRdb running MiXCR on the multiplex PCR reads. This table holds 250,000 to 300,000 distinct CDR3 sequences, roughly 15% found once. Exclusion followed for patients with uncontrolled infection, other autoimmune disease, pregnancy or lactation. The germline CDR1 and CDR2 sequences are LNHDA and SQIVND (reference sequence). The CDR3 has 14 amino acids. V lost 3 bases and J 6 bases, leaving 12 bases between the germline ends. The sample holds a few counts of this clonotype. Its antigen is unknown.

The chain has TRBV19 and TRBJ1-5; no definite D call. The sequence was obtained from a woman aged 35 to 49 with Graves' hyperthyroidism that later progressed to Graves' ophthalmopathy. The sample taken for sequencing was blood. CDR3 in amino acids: CASSINGGRQPQHF. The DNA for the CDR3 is TGTGCCAGTAGTATTAATGGAGGCCGTCAGCCCCAGCATTTT.